This T cell receptor (beta chain) was sequenced in a study of blood T cell repertoires in COVID-19. Authors' data handling: For nucleated cells, counts were estimated from reference gene primer amplification. Repertoires were generated with immunoSEQ multiplex PCR, while TCRdb's copy carries only in-frame clones and drops some. That table furnishes V, J and clone size, whereas the DNA furnished D and trimming. Of approximately 96,000 clones in the sample, roughly 96% are singletons; the top ten hold roughly 4.7%. Germline assignment: CDR1 MDHEN and CDR2 SYDVKM. J gave up 4 bases and V 6 bases, and 11 bases lay outside the gene matches. CDR3 length: 15 residues.

What was sequenced was peripheral blood. The V call is TRBV28, the J call TRBJ1-1; 7 nucleotides align to TRBD1. The receptor comes from a human donor with active COVID-19. The donor label of this sample is uncertain. CDR3 DNA: TGTGCCAGCAGCCCAACCACAGGGGCGTTCACTGAAGCTTTCTTT. This sequence encodes CASSPTTGAFTEAFF.